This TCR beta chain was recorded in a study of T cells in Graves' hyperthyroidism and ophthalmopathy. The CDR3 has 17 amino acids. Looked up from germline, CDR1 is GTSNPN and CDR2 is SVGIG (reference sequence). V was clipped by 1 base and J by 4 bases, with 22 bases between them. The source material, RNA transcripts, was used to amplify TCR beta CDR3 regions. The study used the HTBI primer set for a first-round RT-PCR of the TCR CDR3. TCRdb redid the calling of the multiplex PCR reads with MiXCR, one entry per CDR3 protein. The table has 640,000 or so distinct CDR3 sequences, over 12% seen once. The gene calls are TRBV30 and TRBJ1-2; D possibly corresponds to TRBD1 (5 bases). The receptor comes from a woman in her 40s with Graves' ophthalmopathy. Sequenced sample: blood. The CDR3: CAWSGSPRLGGVYGYTF. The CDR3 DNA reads TGTGCCTGGAGTGGCTCCCCCCGGCTCGGGGGGGTCTATGGCTACACCTTC.